This T cell receptor (beta chain) was sequenced during a study of T cell repertoires in cytomegalovirus infection. On the study more broadly: It can be stated that public TCR beta signatures indicated CMV infection as well as a matching HLA type. The study's findings and limits: The ex vivo response was dominated by HLA-C-restricted CMV-specific TCR beta clonotypes. Identification of carriers of CMV plus the relevant HLA was performed using cumulative public TCR beta family frequency.

Each CDR3 protein gets one entry after TCRdb re-called the reads with MiXCR. The sample records approximately 700,000 distinct CDR3 sequences, 35% being singletons. V shed 0 bases and J shed 5 bases, with 2 bases lying between them. The CDR3 loop spans 12 amino acids. Germline V gives CDR1 SGHTA, CDR2 FQGNSA. Concerning this clonotype itself: Its antigen is unknown. A much larger clone is a single base away; this may be a read error. The final CDR3 position lacks the conserved phenylalanine or tryptophan, pointing to a likely read error.

The TCR sequence derives from a human donor in good health (CMV status not recorded). Some clones in this sample may be carry-over from other donors' samples. This rearrangement joins TRBV7-2 to TRBJ1-5; the D is unclear. The sequenced sample consisted of PBMCs. The CDR3 nucleotides read TGTGCCAGCAGCTTAGCTCATCAGCCCCAGCATTGT. It yields the protein CASSLAHQPQHC.